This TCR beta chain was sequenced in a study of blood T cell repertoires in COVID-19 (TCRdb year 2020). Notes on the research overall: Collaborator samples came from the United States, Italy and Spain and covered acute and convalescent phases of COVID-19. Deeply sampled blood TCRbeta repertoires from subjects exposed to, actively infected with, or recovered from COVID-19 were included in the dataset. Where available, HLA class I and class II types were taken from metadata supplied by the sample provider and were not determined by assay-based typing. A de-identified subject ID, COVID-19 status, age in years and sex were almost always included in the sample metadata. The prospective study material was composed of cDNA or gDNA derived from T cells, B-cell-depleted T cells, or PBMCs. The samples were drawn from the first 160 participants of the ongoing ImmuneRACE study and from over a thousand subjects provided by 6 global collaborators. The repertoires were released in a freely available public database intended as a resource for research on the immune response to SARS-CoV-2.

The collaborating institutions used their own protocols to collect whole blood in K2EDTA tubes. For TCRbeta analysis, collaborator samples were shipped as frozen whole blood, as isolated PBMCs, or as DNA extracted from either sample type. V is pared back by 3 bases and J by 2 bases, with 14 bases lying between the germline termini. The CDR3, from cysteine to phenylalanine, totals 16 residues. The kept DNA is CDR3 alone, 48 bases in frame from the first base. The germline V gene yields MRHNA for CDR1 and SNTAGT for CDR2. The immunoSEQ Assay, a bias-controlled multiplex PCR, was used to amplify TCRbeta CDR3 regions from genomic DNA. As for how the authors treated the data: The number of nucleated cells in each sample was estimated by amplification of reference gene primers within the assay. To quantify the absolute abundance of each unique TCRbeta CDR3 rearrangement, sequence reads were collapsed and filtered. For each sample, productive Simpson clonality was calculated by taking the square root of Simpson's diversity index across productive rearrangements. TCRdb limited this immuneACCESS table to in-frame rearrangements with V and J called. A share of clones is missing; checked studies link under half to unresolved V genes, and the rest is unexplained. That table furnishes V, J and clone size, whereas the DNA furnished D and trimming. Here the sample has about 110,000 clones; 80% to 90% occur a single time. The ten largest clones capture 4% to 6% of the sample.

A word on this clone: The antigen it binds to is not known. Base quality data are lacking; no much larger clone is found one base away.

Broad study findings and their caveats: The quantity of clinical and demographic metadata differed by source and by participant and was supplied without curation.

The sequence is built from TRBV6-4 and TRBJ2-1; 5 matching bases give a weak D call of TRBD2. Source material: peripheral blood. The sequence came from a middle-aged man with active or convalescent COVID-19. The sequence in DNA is TGTGCCAGCAGTGAAGTTCCAGCGGAGGCCTACAATGAGCAGTTCTTC. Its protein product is CASSEVPAEAYNEQFF.